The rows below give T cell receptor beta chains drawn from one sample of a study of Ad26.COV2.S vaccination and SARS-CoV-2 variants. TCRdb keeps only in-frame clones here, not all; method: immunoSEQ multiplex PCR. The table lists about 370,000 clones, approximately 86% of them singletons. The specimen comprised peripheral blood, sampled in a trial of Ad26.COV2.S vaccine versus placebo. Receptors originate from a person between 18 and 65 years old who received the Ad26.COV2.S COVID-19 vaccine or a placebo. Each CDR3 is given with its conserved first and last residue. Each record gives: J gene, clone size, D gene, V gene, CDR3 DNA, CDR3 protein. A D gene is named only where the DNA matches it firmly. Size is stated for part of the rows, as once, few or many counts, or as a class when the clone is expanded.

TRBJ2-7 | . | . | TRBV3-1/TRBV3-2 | TGTGCCAGCAGCCCCCCCGACGGTGCTCAGTACTTC | CASSPPDGAQYF
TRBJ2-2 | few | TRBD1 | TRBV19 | TGTGCCACCGGGACAGTCGCGAACACCGGGGAGCTGTTTTTT | CATGTVANTGELFF
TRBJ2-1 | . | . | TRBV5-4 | TGTGCCAGCAGCTCACCGGGACTGAGTAATGAGCAGTTCTTC | CASSSPGLSNEQFF
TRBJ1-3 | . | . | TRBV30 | TGTGCCTGGAGGGGTAGAGGGCACGGAAACACCATATATTTT | CAWRGRGHGNTIYF
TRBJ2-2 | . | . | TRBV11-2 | TGTGCCAGCAGCTTAGATTTGGTCACCGGGGAGCTGTTTTTT | CASSLDLVTGELFF
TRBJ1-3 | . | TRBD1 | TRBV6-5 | TGTGCCAGCAGCGGACAGGGAGGCACCATATATTTT | CASSGQGGTIYF
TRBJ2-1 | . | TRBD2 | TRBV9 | TGTGCCAGCGGTCAAAGCGGACTAGCAAGCAATGAGCAGTTCTTC | CASGQSGLASNEQFF
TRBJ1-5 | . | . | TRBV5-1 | TGCGCCAGCAGCTTGGGGCCTTCCGTGGGGGATCAGCCCCAGCATTTT | CASSLGPSVGDQPQHF
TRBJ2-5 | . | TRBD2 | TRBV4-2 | TGTGCCAGCAGCCAAGTCGGGGGGGCCGGAGAGACCCAGTACTTC | CASSQVGGAGETQYF
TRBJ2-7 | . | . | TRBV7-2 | TGTGCCAGCAGCTCAGGCAGCCGAAGGGACGAGCAGTACTTC | CASSSGSRRDEQYF
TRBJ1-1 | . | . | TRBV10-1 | TGCGCCAGCACCCTGGGACCGGGGACTGAAGCTTTCTTT | CASTLGPGTEAFF
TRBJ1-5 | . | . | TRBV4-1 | TGCGCCAGCAGCCAAGTATGGGGTAATAGCAATCAGCCCCAGCATTTT | CASSQVWGNSNQPQHF
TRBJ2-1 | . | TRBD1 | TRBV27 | TGTGCCAGCAGTTCCTCCGGGACAGGGGGCCAGGAGGAGTTCTTC | CASSSSGTGGQEEFF
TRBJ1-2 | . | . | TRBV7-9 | TGTGCCAGCAGCTTAGGGCCGGGAGCTTGGTATGGCTACACCTTC | CASSLGPGAWYGYTF
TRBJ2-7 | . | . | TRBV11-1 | TGTGCCAGCAGCTACTCACAGGGTTACGAGCAGTACTTC | CASSYSQGYEQYF
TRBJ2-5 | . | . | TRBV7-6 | TGTGCCAGCAGCTTACTCGGCAACCAAGAGACCCAGTACTTC | CASSLLGNQETQYF
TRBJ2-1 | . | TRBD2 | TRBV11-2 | TGTGCCAGCAGCCCACTAGCGGGGGGCTACAATGAGCAGTTCTTC | CASSPLAGGYNEQFF
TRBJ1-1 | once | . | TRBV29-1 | TGCAGCGTTCGGGACACTCAAGTCACTGAAGCTTTCTTT | CSVRDTQVTEAFF
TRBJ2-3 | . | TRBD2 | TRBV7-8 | TGTGCCAGCAGCCCCGGGGGGACAGATACGCAGTATTTT | CASSPGGTDTQYF
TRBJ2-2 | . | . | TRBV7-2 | TGTGCCAGCAGCGGGCAGGGTATGCTCAACACCGGGGAGCTGTTTTTT | CASSGQGMLNTGELFF